This TCR beta chain was profiled in a study of OX40 agonist ivuxolimab in advanced cancers. Study context: Ivuxolimab is an agonistic anti-OX40 (CD134) antibody, and patients were treated with it.

This clone was observed a single time. Some clones are missing from TCRdb's copy, which holds only in-frame ones; the method was immunoSEQ multiplex PCR. Of about 20,000 clones detected, 78% appear once; the ten largest clones hold about 15%. Sample: CD4+ or CD8+ T cells sorted from blood, taken in a trial of the OX40 agonist ivuxolimab. This sequence was found in an adult with an advanced solid tumor such as melanoma, head and neck, liver or kidney cancer.

The CDR3 sequence: CASSLVGGPQHF. CDR3 nucleotides: TGTGCCAGCAGTTTAGTAGGGGGGCCCCAGCATTTT. This chain connects TRBV28 to TRBJ1-5; a weak D match, TRBD1 (6 bases). Trimming removed 2 bases from V and 9 bases from J, with 8 bases in between. There are 12 residues in the CDR3. Germline-derived CDR1 and CDR2 are MDHEN and SYDVKM.